The 13 T cell receptor beta chains below were found in one sample sequenced in a study of T cell repertoires in cytomegalovirus infection. For these TCRs, the target antigens are not known. TCRdb re-called the reads with MiXCR, one entry per CDR3 protein. The profile covers about 480,000 distinct CDR3 sequences, with around 30% appearing a single time and 15% to 20% taken by the ten largest. The sequencing used cultured PBMCs, collected from culture after CMV antigen stimulation. The receptors here all came from a human donor in good health (CMV status not recorded). Some clones in this sample may be carry-over from other donors' samples.

This clonotype was recorded a few times. The chain links TRBV5-6 to TRBJ2-3; possible D gene TRBD2, 6 bases. The V gene lost 4 bases and the J gene lost 3 bases, with 15 bases spanning the gap. The germline gives CDR1 SGHDT, CDR2 YYEEEE. The CDR3 has 15 residues. CDR3 in amino acids: CASSAGLGKTDTQYF. The CDR3 DNA reads as TGTGCCAGCAGCGCGGGACTGGGGAAGACAGATACGCAGTATTTT. The full variable domain, rest sourced from reference TRBV5-6 and TRBJ2-3, is DAGVTQSPTHLIKTRGQQVTLRCSPKSGHDTVSWYQQALGQGPQFIFQYYEEEERQRGNFPDRFSGHQFPNYSSELNVNALLLGDSALYLCASSAGLGKTDTQYFGPGTRLTVL.

The chain joins TRBV20-1 to TRBJ2-1; D is ambiguous. The V end was cut by 0 bases, the J end by 4 bases, with 7 bases between. This CDR3 has 13 amino acids. Germline assignment: CDR1 DFQATT and CDR2 SNEGSKA (reference sequence). DNA for the CDR3: TGCAGTGCTAGAGATTTTCCTTACAATGAGCAGTTCTTC. Translated: CSARDFPYNEQFF.

J is TRBJ2-5 and V is TRBV6-8; D remains unclear. CDR1 and CDR2 from the germline V gene are MNHGY and SAAAGT. V was shortened by 6 bases and J by 0 bases, with 14 bases between the two germline ends. This CDR3 comprises 15 residues. The CDR3 reads CASRLPGPDQETQYF. In DNA form, the CDR3 reads TGTGCCAGCAGATTACCGGGCCCCGACCAAGAGACCCAGTACTTC.

V and J are TRBV5-4 and TRBJ2-7; D possibly corresponds to TRBD1 (5 bases). V lost 2 bases and J 5 bases, leaving 14 bases between the germline ends. The germline gives CDR1 SGHNT, CDR2 YYREEE (reference sequence). CDR3 length equals 14 residues. The CDR3 region is CASSLQVAIDEQYF. The CDR3 DNA follows: TGTGCCAGCAGCTTACAGGTGGCGATTGACGAGCAGTACTTC.

V usage is TRBV6-1 and J usage is TRBJ2-7; D not resolved. This CDR3 has 13 amino acids. Trimming stripped 1 base from V and 7 bases from J, with 11 bases between. In germline, CDR1 is MNHNS, CDR2 SASEGT. CDR3: CASSEVIRWEQYF. DNA of the CDR3: TGTGCCAGCAGTGAAGTAATACGTTGGGAGCAGTACTTC.

The count of this clonotype is one. The chain has TRBV5-1 and TRBJ2-3; D possibly corresponds to TRBD2 (5 bases). The CDR3 is made up of 16 amino acids. Germline assignment: CDR1 SGHRS and CDR2 YFSETQ. Deletions cut 4 bases from V and 2 bases from J, with 17 bases between. Written as DNA, the CDR3 is TGCGCCAGCAGCCCTGTCCCGGGCGGGCTCACAGATACGCAGTATTTT. Its protein product is CASSPVPGGLTDTQYF. Full variable domain (outside the CDR3, taken from reference TRBV5-1 and TRBJ2-3): KAGVTQTPRYLIKTRGQQVTLSCSPISGHRSVSWYQQTPGQGLQFLFEYFSETQRNKGNFPGRFSGRQFSNSRSEMNVSTLELGDSALYLCASSPVPGGLTDTQYFGPGTRLTVL.

The CDR3 loop reads CASSLRGGGLMNTEAFF. CDR3 in DNA: TGTGCCAGCAGCTTACGGGGTGGAGGATTAATGAACACTGAAGCTTTCTTT. The chain is built from TRBV7-6 and TRBJ1-1; D is uncertain. This CDR3 contains 17 residues. CDR1 is SGHVS and CDR2 is FNYEAQ in the germline V gene. Trimming removed 2 bases at V and 0 bases at J, with 16 bases between.

The chain is built from TRBV10-3 and TRBJ2-5; no firm D call. Germline V gene data show CDR1 as ENHRY and CDR2 as SYGVKD. The CDR3 totals 15 residues. Trimming took 4 bases from V and 2 from J, leaving 14 bases between them. The CDR3 protein is CAISGSRSPQETQYF. CDR3 bases: TGTGCCATCAGTGGCAGCAGATCTCCGCAAGAGACCCAGTACTTC.

This clonotype came up many times. In DNA, the CDR3 is TGTGCCAGCAGCGCTCTAGCGGCCCCAACCTACAATGAGCAGTTCTTC. Translating gives CASSALAAPTYNEQFF. The rearrangement joins TRBV7-9 to TRBJ2-1; 7 nucleotides agree with TRBD2. The germline gives CDR1 SEHNR, CDR2 FQNEAQ (reference sequence). V trimming: 5 bases; J trimming: 2 bases; junction bases outside the gene matches: 9. CDR3 length equals 16 residues.

The chain has TRBV7-2 and TRBJ2-4; weak D call: TRBD1 (5 bases). Trimming pared 5 bases from V and 8 bases from J, leaving 10 bases between. The CDR3 extends over 12 amino acids. Germline V gene sequence: CDR1 SGHTA, CDR2 FQGNSA. The CDR3 nucleotides read TGTGCCAGCAGCCGACAGTTGGACATTCAGTACTTC. This encodes CASSRQLDIQYF.

The sample holds a few counts of this clonotype. J is TRBJ1-6 and V is TRBV12-3 or TRBV12-4; 9 bases line up with TRBD1. The CDR3 length is 15 residues. Germline trimming cut 3 bases from V and 9 bases from J; bases unmatched to any gene: 6. CDR3 sequence reads: CASSFTGQGSSPLHF. CDR3 nucleotide sequence: TGTGCCAGCAGTTTCACGGGACAGGGCTCTTCACCCCTCCACTTT.

The chain uses TRBV10-3 and TRBJ2-1, with 8 positions matching TRBD2. The germline V gene encodes CDR1 ENHRY and CDR2 SYGVKD. This CDR3 has 15 amino acids. Unmatched junction bases numbered 2, after V lost 2 bases and J lost 2 bases. The CDR3 DNA sequence: TGTGCCATCAGTGAGAATAGCGGGACCTACAATGAGCAGTTCTTC. Protein sequence: CAISENSGTYNEQFF.

The CDR3 protein is CASKLASASSGANVLTF. CDR3 bases: TGTGCCAGTAAATTGGCTAGCGCGAGCTCTGGGGCCAACGTCCTGACTTTC. The chain couples TRBV19 to TRBJ2-6, with D possibly matching TRBD2 (6 bases). CDR1 is LNHDA and CDR2 is SQIVND in the germline V gene (reference sequence). The CDR3 runs 17 residues. V gave up 7 bases and J gave up 0 bases, with 16 bases separating them.